Shown below are 8 T cell receptor beta chains from a single sample sequenced in a study of blood T cell repertoires in COVID-19. Here immunoSEQ multiplex PCR was the method, and the copy in TCRdb shows in-frame clones only, minus some. The sample lists 350,000 or so clones, roughly 90% seen once, with 6.5% to 7% in the top ten. Material for sequencing was peripheral blood. These receptor sequences come from a man between 18 and 29 years old with active or convalescent COVID-19.

This clone was counted ten times or more. The J gene is TRBJ2-5, the V gene TRBV14, with D perhaps matching TRBD1 (6 bases). The CDR3 loop spans 13 amino acids. Trimming took off 6 bases at V and 2 bases at J, with 10 bases between the two ends. The V gene's germline CDR1 is SGHDN and CDR2 FVKESK. Here the CDR3 reads CASSWTEQETQYF. In DNA, the CDR3 is TGTGCCAGCAGTTGGACAGAACAAGAGACCCAGTACTTC.

The rearrangement uses TRBV27 and TRBJ1-6; TRBD1 matches 8 bases. The V gene's germline CDR1 is MNHEY and CDR2 SMNVEV (reference sequence). The CDR3 has 14 amino acids. J lost 8 bases, V lost 2 bases, and 2 bases had no gene match. CDR3 protein: CASSLGQGYSPLHF. The CDR3 region has the DNA TGTGCCAGCAGTTTAGGACAGGGTTATTCACCCCTCCACTTT.

The chain employs TRBV28 and TRBJ2-3; 10 bases map to TRBD1. Germline V gene lookup returns CDR1 MDHEN and CDR2 SYDVKM. Trimming removed 5 bases from V and 5 bases from J; junction bases left unmatched: 10. CDR3 length equals 16 residues. The CDR3: CASSKQGQGGGDTQYF. The DNA of the CDR3 is TGTGCCAGCAGTAAACAAGGACAGGGGGGGGGAGATACGCAGTATTTT.

Note on this clone: This may be a read error: a much more frequent sequence differs by one nucleotide. V is TRBV14 and J is TRBJ1-5; 7 bases fit TRBD1. The length of the CDR3 is 14 residues. With 1 base clipped from V and 6 bases from J, the junction kept 3 bases outside the gene matches. Germline assignment: CDR1 SGHDN and CDR2 FVKESK. CDR3 in amino acids: CASSQGGGGQPQHF. CDR3 nucleotide sequence: TGTGCCAGCAGCCAAGGAGGGGGCGGTCAGCCCCAGCATTTT.

The chain combines TRBV4-2 with TRBJ1-5; TRBD1 matches 9 bases. The V segment lost 5 bases and the J segment 3 bases; nucleotides outside the gene matches: 11. The CDR3 has 17 amino acids. CDR1 and CDR2 from the germline V gene are LGHNA and YNFKEQ. CDR3 DNA: TGTGCCAGCAGCTCAGGGACAGGGAAAGCAGACAATCAGCCCCAGCATTTT. It codes for CASSSGTGKADNQPQHF.

This chain uses TRBV24-1 with TRBJ2-3; D may be TRBD2 (7 bases). V dropped 4 bases and J dropped 2 bases, with 15 bases sitting between them. The CDR3 spans 16 residues. Looked up from germline, CDR1 is KGHDR and CDR2 is SFDVKD. CDR3 bases: TGTGCCACCAGTGACTTGGGGGGGGCCAACACAGATACGCAGTATTTT. It yields the protein CATSDLGGANTDTQYF.

The chain recombines TRBV24-1 with TRBJ2-1; TRBD2 agrees at 15 bases. Germline values: CDR1 KGHDR, CDR2 SFDVKD. The CDR3 consists of 16 residues. Trimming cost V 3 bases and J 7 bases; bases outside gene matches: 3. The CDR3 region has the DNA TGTGCCACCAGTGATCCGGGACTAGCGGGAGGTAATGAGCAGTTCTTC. It yields the protein CATSDPGLAGGNEQFF.

Turning to this clone: This sample includes further DNA sequences coding for the same CDR3. This rearrangement joins TRBV7-2 to TRBJ1-5; perhaps TRBD1 as D (5 bases). The germline V and J ends were trimmed by 1 base and 7 bases, with 11 bases remaining between them. The CDR3 sequence is 14 residues long. The V gene's germline CDR1 is SGHTA and CDR2 FQGNSA. The CDR3, as DNA: TGTGCCAGCAGCTTAGATACGGGGGGACAGCCCCAGCATTTT. Translated: CASSLDTGGQPQHF.